A selection of T cell receptor beta chains follows, all from one sample in a study of blood T cell repertoires in COVID-19. TCRdb's table, derived via immunoSEQ multiplex PCR, lists solely in-frame clones and lacks some. Of a few hundred thousand clones in the sample, about 89% were seen once. Input material: PBMCs or T cells enriched from blood (not recorded which). The source is a man aged 30 to 39 who had recovered from COVID-19. CDR3s include the opening cysteine and the closing phenylalanine or tryptophan. Each record gives: J gene, D gene, clone size, V gene, CDR3 protein, CDR3 DNA. A D gene is named only where the DNA matches it firmly. Expanded clones are given a class, and other clones once, few, many or no size at all.

J gene: TRBJ2-1
D gene: NA
clone size: NA
V gene: TRBV19
CDR3 protein: CASSPTAKDEQFF
CDR3 DNA: TGTGCCAGTAGTCCGACTGCGAAGGATGAGCAGTTCTTC

J gene: TRBJ2-1
D gene: TRBD2
clone size: NA
V gene: TRBV7-2
CDR3 protein: CASSLGGTSYYEQFF
CDR3 DNA: TGTGCCAGCAGCTTAGGTGGGACTAGCTACTATGAGCAGTTCTTC

J gene: TRBJ1-6
D gene: NA
clone size: NA
V gene: TRBV3-1/TRBV3-2
CDR3 protein: CASSRTPWESNSPLHF
CDR3 DNA: TGTGCCAGCAGCCGCACACCCTGGGAGTCTAATTCACCCCTCCACTTT

J gene: TRBJ2-2
D gene: TRBD1
clone size: NA
V gene: TRBV23-1
CDR3 protein: CASSLPGGDSPNTGELFF
CDR3 DNA: TGCGCCAGCAGTCTACCCGGTGGGGACAGTCCGAACACCGGGGAGCTGTTTTTT

J gene: TRBJ1-5
D gene: TRBD1
clone size: NA
V gene: TRBV2
CDR3 protein: CASSGQGGQPQHF
CDR3 DNA: TGTGCCAGCAGTGGACAGGGAGGTCAGCCCCAGCATTTT

J gene: TRBJ1-4
D gene: NA
clone size: NA
V gene: TRBV19
CDR3 protein: CASGPNEKLFF
CDR3 DNA: TGTGCCAGTGGGCCTAATGAAAAACTGTTTTTT

J gene: TRBJ2-2
D gene: NA
clone size: NA
V gene: TRBV4-1
CDR3 protein: CASSQVIGPGELFF
CDR3 DNA: TGCGCCAGCAGCCAAGTGATCGGTCCCGGGGAGCTGTTTTTT

J gene: TRBJ2-1
D gene: TRBD2
clone size: NA
V gene: TRBV27
CDR3 protein: CASSGGSYNEQFF
CDR3 DNA: TGTGCCAGTAGCGGGGGAAGCTACAATGAGCAGTTCTTC

J gene: TRBJ1-5
D gene: NA
clone size: NA
V gene: TRBV6-5
CDR3 protein: CASSPAGLNQPQHF
CDR3 DNA: TGTGCCAGCAGTCCCGCAGGGTTAAATCAGCCCCAGCATTTT

J gene: TRBJ1-2
D gene: NA
clone size: NA
V gene: TRBV6-2/TRBV6-3
CDR3 protein: CASSYLQEVGYTF
CDR3 DNA: TGTGCCAGCAGTTACCTGCAGGAAGTCGGCTACACCTTC

J gene: TRBJ2-7
D gene: NA
clone size: NA
V gene: TRBV11-2
CDR3 protein: CASSLYQSYEQYF
CDR3 DNA: TGTGCCAGCAGCTTATACCAGTCCTACGAGCAGTACTTC

J gene: TRBJ2-7
D gene: TRBD2
clone size: NA
V gene: TRBV2
CDR3 protein: CASSVSSGGYGSYEQYF
CDR3 DNA: TGTGCCAGCAGTGTATCTAGCGGGGGCTATGGGTCCTACGAGCAGTACTTC

J gene: TRBJ2-3
D gene: TRBD1
clone size: NA
V gene: TRBV19
CDR3 protein: CASSMSPWDSFTDTQYF
CDR3 DNA: TGTGCCAGTAGTATGAGTCCTTGGGACAGCTTCACAGATACGCAGTATTTT

J gene: TRBJ2-7
D gene: TRBD1
clone size: NA
V gene: TRBV19
CDR3 protein: CASTPGTGDSYEQYF
CDR3 DNA: TGTGCCAGTACCCCCGGGACAGGGGATTCCTACGAGCAGTACTTC

J gene: TRBJ2-3
D gene: TRBD2
clone size: NA
V gene: TRBV7-2
CDR3 protein: CASSFGLAGRTDTQYF
CDR3 DNA: TGTGCCAGCAGCTTTGGACTAGCGGGGCGCACAGATACGCAGTATTTT

J gene: TRBJ1-2
D gene: NA
clone size: NA
V gene: TRBV11-3
CDR3 protein: CASSCYGGRDYGYTF
CDR3 DNA: TGTGCCAGCAGCTGCTACGGGGGGAGGGACTATGGCTACACCTTC

J gene: TRBJ2-2
D gene: NA
clone size: NA
V gene: TRBV7-2
CDR3 protein: CASSQPQGRELFF
CDR3 DNA: TGTGCCAGCAGCCAACCCCAGGGTCGGGAGCTGTTTTTT

J gene: TRBJ1-3
D gene: NA
clone size: NA
V gene: TRBV7-2
CDR3 protein: CASSPNGNTIYF
CDR3 DNA: TGTGCCAGCAGCCCAAATGGAAACACCATATATTTT

J gene: TRBJ2-1
D gene: TRBD2
clone size: NA
V gene: TRBV4-1
CDR3 protein: CASSQSGGAFYNEQFF
CDR3 DNA: TGCGCCAGCAGCCAGAGCGGGGGGGCCTTCTACAATGAGCAGTTCTTC

J gene: TRBJ1-5
D gene: TRBD1
clone size: NA
V gene: TRBV2
CDR3 protein: CASSEDRGNQPQHF
CDR3 DNA: TGTGCCAGCAGTGAGGACAGGGGCAATCAGCCCCAGCATTTT

J gene: TRBJ1-6
D gene: NA
clone size: once
V gene: TRBV2
CDR3 protein: CASSLTGKVNSPLHF
CDR3 DNA: TGTGCCAGCAGCCTCACAGGGAAGGTTAATTCACCCCTCCACTTT

J gene: TRBJ2-3
D gene: NA
clone size: NA
V gene: TRBV18
CDR3 protein: CASSSLFLSTDTQYF
CDR3 DNA: TGTGCCAGCTCATCCTTGTTTCTTAGCACAGATACGCAGTATTTT

J gene: TRBJ1-6
D gene: TRBD1
clone size: NA
V gene: TRBV5-4
CDR3 protein: CASSFGQDNSPLHF
CDR3 DNA: TGTGCCAGCAGCTTCGGACAGGATAATTCACCCCTCCACTTT

J gene: TRBJ1-6
D gene: NA
clone size: NA
V gene: TRBV24-1
CDR3 protein: CATTRGGARSPLHF
CDR3 DNA: TGTGCCACCACCCGTGGGGGGGCGAGGTCACCCCTCCACTTT

J gene: TRBJ2-3
D gene: TRBD1
clone size: NA
V gene: TRBV6-5
CDR3 protein: CASSYDRATDTQYF
CDR3 DNA: TGTGCCAGCAGTTACGACAGGGCCACAGATACGCAGTATTTT

J gene: TRBJ1-2
D gene: NA
clone size: NA
V gene: TRBV14
CDR3 protein: CASSQERGNYGYTF
CDR3 DNA: TGTGCCAGCAGCCAAGAACGGGGAAACTATGGCTACACCTTC

J gene: TRBJ1-1
D gene: NA
clone size: NA
V gene: TRBV27
CDR3 protein: CASSLGPDAEAFF
CDR3 DNA: TGTGCCAGCAGTTTAGGGCCCGACGCTGAAGCTTTCTTT

J gene: TRBJ1-1
D gene: TRBD1
clone size: NA
V gene: TRBV30
CDR3 protein: CAWNPPTGEFRAFF
CDR3 DNA: TGTGCCTGGAACCCACCAACAGGGGAGTTTCGAGCTTTCTTT

J gene: TRBJ1-1
D gene: NA
clone size: NA
V gene: TRBV29-1
CDR3 protein: CSVEERRAFF
CDR3 DNA: TGCAGCGTTGAAGAGAGAAGAGCTTTCTTT

J gene: TRBJ2-7
D gene: NA
clone size: NA
V gene: TRBV6-5
CDR3 protein: CASSQAPSYEQYF
CDR3 DNA: TGTGCCAGCAGTCAGGCCCCGAGCTACGAGCAGTACTTC

J gene: TRBJ1-5
D gene: TRBD1
clone size: NA
V gene: TRBV6-2/TRBV6-3
CDR3 protein: CASSYTGGDQPQHF
CDR3 DNA: TGTGCCAGCAGTTACACAGGGGGGGATCAGCCCCAGCATTTT

J gene: TRBJ2-6
D gene: NA
clone size: NA
V gene: TRBV21-1
CDR3 protein: CAPISGANVLTF
CDR3 DNA: TGTGCCCCCATCTCTGGGGCCAACGTCCTGACTTTC

J gene: TRBJ2-7
D gene: NA
clone size: NA
V gene: TRBV15
CDR3 protein: CATSRDSGPYEQYF
CDR3 DNA: TGTGCCACCAGCAGAGATTCAGGTCCCTACGAGCAGTACTTC

J gene: TRBJ1-2
D gene: TRBD1
clone size: NA
V gene: TRBV5-4
CDR3 protein: CASRRGQGGDYGYTF
CDR3 DNA: TGTGCCAGCAGACGCGGACAGGGAGGTGACTATGGCTACACCTTC

J gene: TRBJ2-1
D gene: TRBD1
clone size: NA
V gene: TRBV9
CDR3 protein: CASSADGQGLLNEQFF
CDR3 DNA: TGTGCCAGCAGCGCCGACGGACAGGGCCTGCTTAATGAGCAGTTCTTC

J gene: TRBJ1-6
D gene: NA
clone size: NA
V gene: TRBV6-5
CDR3 protein: CASSNPGQDSPLHF
CDR3 DNA: TGTGCCAGCAGTAACCCGGGACAAGATTCACCCCTCCACTTT

J gene: TRBJ2-1
D gene: NA
clone size: NA
V gene: TRBV9
CDR3 protein: CASSVNGGEQFF
CDR3 DNA: TGTGCCAGCAGCGTAAACGGCGGAGAGCAGTTCTTC

J gene: TRBJ1-6
D gene: TRBD1
clone size: NA
V gene: TRBV19
CDR3 protein: CATRDRGGSPLHF
CDR3 DNA: TGTGCCACCCGGGACAGGGGAGGTTCACCCCTCCACTTT

J gene: TRBJ1-6
D gene: NA
clone size: NA
V gene: TRBV5-6
CDR3 protein: CASSLGQGSSPLHF
CDR3 DNA: TGTGCCAGCAGCTTGGGGCAGGGGAGCTCACCCCTCCACTTT

J gene: TRBJ2-1
D gene: TRBD2
clone size: few
V gene: TRBV6-5
CDR3 protein: CASSWGDYRNEQFF
CDR3 DNA: TGTGCCAGCAGTTGGGGGGACTACCGAAATGAGCAGTTCTTC

J gene: TRBJ1-2
D gene: TRBD1
clone size: NA
V gene: TRBV9
CDR3 protein: CASTAFSGTAFNYGYTF
CDR3 DNA: TGTGCCAGCACCGCCTTTTCCGGGACAGCCTTTAACTATGGCTACACCTTC

J gene: TRBJ1-2
D gene: NA
clone size: NA
V gene: TRBV29-1
CDR3 protein: CSVRSDRGYGYTF
CDR3 DNA: TGCAGCGTTCGATCGGATAGGGGTTATGGCTACACCTTC

J gene: TRBJ1-1
D gene: NA
clone size: NA
V gene: TRBV19
CDR3 protein: CASRTGTRLNTEAFF
CDR3 DNA: TGTGCCAGTAGGACCGGGACACGGTTGAACACTGAAGCTTTCTTT

J gene: TRBJ1-1
D gene: NA
clone size: NA
V gene: TRBV7-9
CDR3 protein: CASSLKYQKGDTEAFF
CDR3 DNA: TGTGCCAGCAGCTTAAAGTACCAAAAGGGAGACACTGAAGCTTTCTTT

J gene: TRBJ1-5
D gene: NA
clone size: NA
V gene: TRBV15
CDR3 protein: CATSRPGPDPGFDGNQPQHF
CDR3 DNA: TGTGCCACCAGCAGACCCGGCCCAGACCCGGGTTTCGACGGCAATCAGCCCCAGCATTTT

J gene: TRBJ1-1
D gene: NA
clone size: once
V gene: TRBV29-1
CDR3 protein: CSVVPWGLEAFF
CDR3 DNA: TGCAGCGTTGTCCCATGGGGGCTTGAAGCTTTCTTT

J gene: TRBJ2-1
D gene: TRBD1
clone size: once
V gene: TRBV5-1
CDR3 protein: CASSFGQGGSNEQFF
CDR3 DNA: TGCGCCAGCAGCTTTGGACAGGGGGGATCAAATGAGCAGTTCTTC

J gene: TRBJ1-5
D gene: TRBD1
clone size: NA
V gene: TRBV9
CDR3 protein: CASSGQGSNQPQHF
CDR3 DNA: TGTGCCAGCAGTGGACAGGGGAGCAATCAGCCCCAGCATTTT

J gene: TRBJ1-1
D gene: NA
clone size: NA
V gene: TRBV5-1
CDR3 protein: CASSLDLGRGTEAFF
CDR3 DNA: TGCGCCAGCAGCTTGGACTTGGGTAGAGGAACTGAAGCTTTCTTT

J gene: TRBJ2-1
D gene: NA
clone size: NA
V gene: TRBV7-9
CDR3 protein: CASSLALGRNNEQFF
CDR3 DNA: TGTGCCAGCAGCTTAGCGCTGGGGAGAAACAATGAGCAGTTCTTC

J gene: TRBJ1-2
D gene: NA
clone size: NA
V gene: TRBV4-1
CDR3 protein: CASSQDTELNYGYTF
CDR3 DNA: TGCGCCAGCAGCCAAGATACGGAGCTTAACTATGGCTACACCTTC

J gene: TRBJ1-1
D gene: TRBD1
clone size: NA
V gene: TRBV16
CDR3 protein: CASSTDRGGNTEAFF
CDR3 DNA: TGTGCCAGCAGCACAGACAGGGGGGGGAACACTGAAGCTTTCTTT

J gene: TRBJ2-7
D gene: TRBD1
clone size: NA
V gene: TRBV9
CDR3 protein: CASSGDRGYEQYF
CDR3 DNA: TGTGCCAGCAGCGGCGACAGGGGCTACGAGCAGTACTTC